This T cell receptor beta chain was recovered during a study of blood T cell repertoires in COVID-19. Study overall: Collection of acute and convalescent COVID-19 samples took place in the United States, Italy and Spain. PBMCs, B-cell-depleted T cells, or T cells provided the cDNA or gDNA that made up the material.

Looked up from germline, CDR1 is SNHLY and CDR2 is FYNNEI. J gave up 14 bases and V 3 bases, and 15 bases lay outside the gene matches. The CDR3 consists of 15 residues. During active infection, Seattle patients enrolled and were then monitored through disease. TCRdb keeps only in-frame clones here, not all; method: immunoSEQ multiplex PCR. The data contain approximately 250,000 clones, 65% to 90% of them singletons. Material for sequencing was peripheral blood. The chain employs TRBV2 and TRBJ2-1; 8 bases map to TRBD2. The origin of this receptor is a man aged 45-65 years with COVID-19, enrolled during active disease. CDR3 nucleotide sequence: TGTGCCAGCAGTGATCAGGGCGGGGGGCCCACCTTGGAGTTCTTC. It specifies CASSDQGGGPTLEFF.